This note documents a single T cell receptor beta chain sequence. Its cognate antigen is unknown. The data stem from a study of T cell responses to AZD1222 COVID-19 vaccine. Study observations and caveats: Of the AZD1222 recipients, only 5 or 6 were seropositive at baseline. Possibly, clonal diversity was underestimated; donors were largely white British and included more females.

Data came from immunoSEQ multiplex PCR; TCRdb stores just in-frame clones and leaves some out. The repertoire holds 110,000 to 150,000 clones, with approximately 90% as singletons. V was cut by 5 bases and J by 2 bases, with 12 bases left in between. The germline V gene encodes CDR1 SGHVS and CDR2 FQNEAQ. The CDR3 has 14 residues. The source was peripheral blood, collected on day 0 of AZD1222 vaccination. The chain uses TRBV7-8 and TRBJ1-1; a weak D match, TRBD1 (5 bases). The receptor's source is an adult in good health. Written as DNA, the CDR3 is TGTGCCAGCAGCGGTCGACAGAGCAACACTGAAGCTTTCTTT. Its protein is CASSGRQSNTEAFF.